This TCR beta chain was obtained from a study of T cells after yellow fever vaccination. Study information: The authors prepared low-cell-number fractions using SMART-Seq v4 Ultra Low Input. Broader study findings: Boosting was followed by the reappearance of most primary-vaccination clones (roughly 95% CD4, 88% CD8). By day 5 rather than day 15, the secondary response had peaked, though it was weaker.

In this sample, this clonotype turned up many times. What it binds is not known. This CDR3 is 18 amino acids long. Germline CDR1 is KGHSH and CDR2 is LQKENI. V dropped 3 bases and J dropped 0 bases, with 19 bases sitting between them. 5'RACE template switching generated TCR cDNA, adding a universal primer site and UMIs. A single record per CDR3 protein comes from TCRdb applying MiXCR to the 5' RACE reads. The sample shows a few hundred thousand distinct CDR3 sequences, 3.6% of them seen only once. The chain uses TRBV18 and TRBJ2-3, with D uncertain. The sequence came from a man aged 18 to 29 who received the YFV17D yellow fever vaccine. The sequenced sample was PBMCs, obtained 15 days after the yellow fever booster vaccination. CDR3 loop: CASSPFPTGATSTDTQYF. CDR3 coding DNA: TGTGCCAGCTCACCTTTTCCTACGGGCGCCACTAGCACAGATACGCAGTATTTT.